This record concerns one T cell receptor beta chain sequence. Antigen specificity is unknown. This entry is derived from a study of T cells expressing NK-cell markers. Study overall: HCMV serostatus: most of the eight sequenced donors positive, one negative.

The CDR3 length is 12 residues. 5'RACE template switching with UMIs produced the TCR beta cDNA. Reanalyzing the 5' RACE reads, TCRdb keeps one entry per CDR3 protein, without DNA. Its table records about 390,000 distinct CDR3 sequences. Study-wide results and caveats: One observes that, in a handful of donors, these clonotypes were also the leading ones within the CD3+CD56-NKG2C+ fraction. In a handful of donors, dominant NKG2C+ clonotypes were roughly 1.0-7.5% of CD8+ T cells.

The clonotype originates from a woman aged 50 to 60 in good health. Specimen: blood T cells: a sorted CD56 or NKG2C T cell subset, CD4+ or CD8+ T cells, or bulk PBMC T cells (not recorded which). The chain uses TRBV12-3 or TRBV12-4 and TRBJ2-7; absent DNA, TCRdb's TRBD1 call cannot be checked. The CDR3 sequence is CASSVRAYEQYF.